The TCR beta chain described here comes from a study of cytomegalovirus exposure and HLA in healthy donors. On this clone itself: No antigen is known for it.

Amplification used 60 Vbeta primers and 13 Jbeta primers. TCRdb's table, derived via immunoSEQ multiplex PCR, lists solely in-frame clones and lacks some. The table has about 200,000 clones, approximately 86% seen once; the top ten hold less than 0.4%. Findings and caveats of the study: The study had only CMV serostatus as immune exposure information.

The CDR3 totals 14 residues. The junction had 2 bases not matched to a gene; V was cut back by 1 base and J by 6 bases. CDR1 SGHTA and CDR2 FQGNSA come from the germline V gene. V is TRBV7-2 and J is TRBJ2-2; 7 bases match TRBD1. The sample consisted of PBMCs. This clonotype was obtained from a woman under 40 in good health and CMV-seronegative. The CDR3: CASSLDRGAGELFF. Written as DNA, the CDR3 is TGTGCCAGCAGCTTAGACAGGGGAGCCGGGGAGCTGTTTTTT.